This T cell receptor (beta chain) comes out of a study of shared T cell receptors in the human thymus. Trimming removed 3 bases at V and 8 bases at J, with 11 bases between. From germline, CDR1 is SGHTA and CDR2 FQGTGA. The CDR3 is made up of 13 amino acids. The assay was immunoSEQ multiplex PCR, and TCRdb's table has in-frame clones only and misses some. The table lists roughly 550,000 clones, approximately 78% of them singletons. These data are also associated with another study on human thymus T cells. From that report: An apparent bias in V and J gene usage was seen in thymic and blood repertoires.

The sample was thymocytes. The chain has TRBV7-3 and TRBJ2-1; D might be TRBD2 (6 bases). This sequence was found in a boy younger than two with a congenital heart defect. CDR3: CASSFSGWHEQFF. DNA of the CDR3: TGTGCCAGCAGCTTTAGCGGTTGGCATGAGCAGTTCTTC.